Below, 7 T cell receptor beta chains from the same sample are listed, as sequenced in a study of OX40 agonist ivuxolimab in advanced cancers. The receptor library was made with the immunoSEQ multiplex PCR assay. TCRdb holds this immuneACCESS table with in-frame rearrangements only. Some clones are missing; in checked studies, unresolved V genes explain under half, and the rest has no known cause. A total of about 70,000 clones appear in this sample, 85% of them only once. Of the sample, less than 0.65% falls within the top ten clones. Sequencing used CD4+ or CD8+ T cells sorted from blood, obtained in a trial of the OX40 agonist ivuxolimab. These receptor sequences come from an adult with an advanced solid tumor such as melanoma, head and neck, liver or kidney cancer.

This chain joins TRBV5-1 and TRBJ2-7; 11 nucleotides line up with TRBD1. The CDR3 consists of 14 residues. V lost 1 base and J lost 5; bases outside the gene matches: 2. The germline V gene has CDR1 SGHRS and CDR2 YFSETQ. The CDR3 region is CASSLRTGGDEQYF. The CDR3 coding sequence is TGCGCCAGCAGCTTGAGGACAGGGGGCGACGAGCAGTACTTC. Full variable domain (outside the CDR3, taken from reference TRBV5-1 and TRBJ2-7): KAGVTQTPRYLIKTRGQQVTLSCSPISGHRSVSWYQQTPGQGLQFLFEYFSETQRNKGNFPGRFSGRQFSNSRSEMNVSTLELGDSALYLCASSLRTGGDEQYFGPGTRLTVT.

This rearrangement joins TRBV2 to TRBJ2-7, with D possibly TRBD1 on 6 matching bases. CDR1 SNHLY and CDR2 FYNNEI come from the germline V gene. The CDR3 sequence is 13 residues long. V was cut by 11 bases and J by 2 bases, with 16 bases left in between. In DNA, the CDR3 is TGTGCCTGCCAACAGGGAAACCCCTACGAGCAGTACTTC. As protein: CACQQGNPYEQYF.

V is TRBV7-3 and J is TRBJ1-1, with no clear D. Germline assignment: CDR1 SGHTA and CDR2 FQGTGA. CDR3 length: 14 amino acids. Trimming removed 1 base at V and 4 bases at J, with 10 bases between. CDR3 DNA: TGTGCCAGCAGCTTAATGGGGAGAGTCACTGAAGCTTTCTTT. Amino acids: CASSLMGRVTEAFF.

As concerns this clone: The sample holds other DNA sequences that translate to the same CDR3. This chain connects TRBV4-3 to TRBJ2-2; no clear D. V was clipped by 0 bases and J by 4 bases, with 3 bases between them. The germline CDR1 and CDR2 sequences are LGHNA and YSLEER. The CDR3 covers 13 residues. The CDR3 nucleotides are TGCGCCAGCAGCCAAGACGGCACCGGGGAGCTGTTTTTT. It encodes CASSQDGTGELFF.

This chain connects TRBV27 to TRBJ2-6, with D tentatively TRBD1 (5 bases). Trimming took off 6 bases at V and 0 bases at J, with 24 bases between the two ends. Looked up from germline, CDR1 is MNHEY and CDR2 is SMNVEV (reference sequence). This CDR3 comprises 20 residues. The CDR3 protein is CASSPQGPGYLLSGANVLTF. The CDR3 DNA reads as TGTGCCAGCAGCCCCCAGGGCCCTGGTTACCTACTCTCTGGGGCCAACGTCCTGACTTTC.

This clone has only one observation. The CDR3 protein is CASARTPNTEAFF. The CDR3 nucleotides are TGTGCTAGTGCCAGGACACCGAACACTGAAGCTTTCTTT. The chain joins TRBV12-5 to TRBJ1-1; possibly TRBD1 for D (5 bases). CDR3 length: 13 residues. V lost 7 bases and J lost 1, with 10 bases in between. Germline V gives CDR1 LGHNT, CDR2 FRNRAP.

The V and J genes are TRBV5-1 and TRBJ2-5; TRBD1 aligns across 7 bases. Germline V lookup: CDR1 SGHRS, CDR2 YFSETQ. The V gene end was trimmed by 2 bases and the J gene end by 5 bases; junction bases not matched to a gene: 9. This CDR3 is built from 15 residues. CDR3 amino acids: CASSFSQGRSETQYF. The DNA for the CDR3 is TGCGCCAGCAGCTTTTCACAGGGGAGATCGGAGACCCAGTACTTC.